A selection of T cell receptor beta chains follows, all from one sample in a study of blood T cell repertoires in COVID-19. Some clones are missing from TCRdb's copy, which holds only in-frame ones; the method was immunoSEQ multiplex PCR. The repertoire holds hundreds of thousands of clones, with about 90% as singletons. Input material: PBMCs or T cells enriched from blood (not recorded which). All receptors come from a woman aged 45-60 years who had been exposed to COVID-19. Each CDR3 is given without its conserved first and last residue. Size is stated for part of the rows, as once, few or many counts, or as a class when the clone is expanded.

>-|TRBV4-2|TRBJ1-3
ASSQDTGGAGNTIY
>once|TRBV5-4|TRBJ2-3
ASSLASHSTDTQY
>-|TRBV11-2|TRBJ2-3
ASRTGVADTQY
>-|TRBV29-1|TRBJ1-1
SGVTQVFLNTEAF
>-|TRBV6-1|TRBJ1-2
ASSEPGNYGYT
>-|TRBV19|TRBJ2-1
ASSIQGGGLAGSSYNEQF
>-|TRBV19|TRBJ2-3
ASKTGGPTDTQY
>-|TRBV19|TRBJ1-3
ASSPGLLGSGNTIY
>-|TRBV29-1|TRBJ1-2
SVDLEGRGRYT
>once|TRBV10-3|TRBJ2-6
AISGQGPGANVLT
>-|TRBV5-1|TRBJ1-1
ASSSRDRGPNTEAF
>few|TRBV1|TRBJ1-3
TSSQVASPGTPSTRNTIY
>-|TRBV19|TRBJ2-1
ASSTAATGANEQF
>-|TRBV15|TRBJ1-3
ATSRDRANSGNTIY
>-|TRBV4-1|TRBJ2-2
ASSLTGLSGELF
>few|TRBV9|TRBJ2-5
ASSARTGIETQY
>-|TRBV7-2|TRBJ1-2
ASSLDGGIGYGYT
>-|TRBV19|TRBJ1-6
ASREGSSSPLH
>-|TRBV2|TRBJ1-1
ASSEGQGYTEAF
>-|TRBV4-1|TRBJ2-2
ASSQGANTGELF
>once|TRBV7-2|TRBJ2-1
ASRRSRAGDEQF
>-|TRBV5-4|TRBJ2-1
ASSRRQGYNEQF
>few|TRBV28|TRBJ1-3
ASSFVSKRSSGNTIY
>-|TRBV9|TRBJ2-7
ASSVGKGAREQY
>-|TRBV27|TRBJ1-1
ASTKGEGSLNTEAF
>-|TRBV19|TRBJ2-1
ASSGGQPSYNEQF
>-|TRBV24-1|TRBJ2-3
ATSDPSTENTDTQY
>few|TRBV20-1|TRBJ2-7
SASALGGDSSYEQY
>-|TRBV3-1/TRBV3-2|TRBJ2-3
ASSQDLGASTDTQY
>-|TRBV5-1|TRBJ1-2
ASRDGPGDGYT